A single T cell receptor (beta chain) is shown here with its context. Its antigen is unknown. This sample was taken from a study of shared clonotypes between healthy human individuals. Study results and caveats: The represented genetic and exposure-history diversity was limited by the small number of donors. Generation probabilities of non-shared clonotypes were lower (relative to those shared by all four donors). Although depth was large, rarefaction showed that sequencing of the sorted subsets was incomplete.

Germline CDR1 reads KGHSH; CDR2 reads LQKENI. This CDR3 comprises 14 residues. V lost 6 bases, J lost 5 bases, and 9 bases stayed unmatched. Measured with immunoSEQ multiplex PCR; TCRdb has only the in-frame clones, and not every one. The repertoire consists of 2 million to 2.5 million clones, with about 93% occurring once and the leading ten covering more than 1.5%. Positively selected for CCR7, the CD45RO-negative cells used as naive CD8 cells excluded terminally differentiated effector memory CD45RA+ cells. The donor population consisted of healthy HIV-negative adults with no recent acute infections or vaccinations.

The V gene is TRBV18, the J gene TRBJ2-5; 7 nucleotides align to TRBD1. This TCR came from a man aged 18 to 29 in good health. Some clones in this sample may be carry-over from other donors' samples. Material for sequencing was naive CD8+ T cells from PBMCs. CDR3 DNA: TGTGCCAGCTCGTTGTCAGGGGGTTTGGAGACCCAGTACTTC. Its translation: CASSLSGGLETQYF.